This T cell receptor beta chain derives from a study of T cell responses to AZD1222 COVID-19 vaccine. Data came from immunoSEQ multiplex PCR; TCRdb stores just in-frame clones and leaves some out. The sample contains 130,000 or so clones, 85% to 90% of which appear only once. The CDR3 has 13 amino acids. Trimming removed 5 bases from V and 1 base from J, with 8 bases in between. CDR1 is MNHEY, CDR2 SVGAGI, per germline. Study outcomes and limitations: Scientists sampled the repertoires only once the peak T cell response had passed. Baseline seropositivity characterized only six AZD1222 recipients. CD4 TCRs associated with vaccination spanned spike, dominating at 160-218 and 743-854.

A note on this clone: Antigen: not known.

Sample: peripheral blood, taken on day 0 of AZD1222 vaccination. The chain recombines TRBV6-5 with TRBJ1-1; D not resolved. The clonotype comes from an adult in good health. CDR3 in DNA: TGTGCCAGCAGTCTACAAGAGAACACTGAAGCTTTCTTT. Its translation is CASSLQENTEAFF.